The 15 T cell receptor beta chains presented below share a single source sample, sequenced in a study of OX40 agonist ivuxolimab in advanced cancers. Clones were sequenced by immunoSEQ multiplex PCR, and TCRdb holds only the in-frame ones, with some missing. The sample contains roughly 100,000 clones, roughly nine tenths of which appear only once. The specimen was CD4+ or CD8+ T cells sorted from blood, collected in a trial of the OX40 agonist ivuxolimab. These receptors all come from an adult with an advanced solid tumor such as melanoma, head and neck, liver or kidney cancer.

The rearrangement links TRBV4-1 to TRBJ1-5; TRBD1 is a possible D gene (6 bases). The length of the CDR3 is 18 residues. The V and J ends lost 4 bases and 0 bases respectively, with 19 bases between them. The germline CDR1 and CDR2 sequences are MGHRA and YSYEKL. CDR3 nucleotides: TGCGCCAGCAGCCTTGGAGTTACGGGGGCTTATAGCAATCAGCCCCAGCATTTT. Translated: CASSLGVTGAYSNQPQHF.

This clone was seen a few times. V usage is TRBV7-6 and J usage is TRBJ2-2; TRBD1 or TRBD2 may be the D gene (5 bases each). Trimming took off 5 bases at V and 4 bases at J, with 17 bases between the two ends. The CDR3 contains 16 residues. Looked up from germline, CDR1 is SGHVS and CDR2 is FNYEAQ. The CDR3 nucleotides read TGTGCCAGCAGCAACCGGGACCCCAGGGCCACCGGGGAGCTGTTTTTT. It is translated as CASSNRDPRATGELFF.

This chain links TRBV7-2 with TRBJ2-7, with unresolved D. The CDR3 is 13 residues long. Looked up from germline, CDR1 is SGHTA and CDR2 is FQGNSA. Trimming took 5 bases from V and 3 from J, leaving 11 bases between them. The CDR3 nucleotides are TGTGCCAGCAGCCAATTGCCCCGCTACGAGCAGTACTTC. Protein: CASSQLPRYEQYF.

This chain uses TRBV5-4 with TRBJ2-7, with D possibly TRBD2 on 7 matching bases. The germline V gene has CDR1 SGHNT and CDR2 YYREEE (reference sequence). CDR3 length: 14 residues. Trimming left V 3 bases short and J 4 bases short, with 14 bases between. In DNA form, the CDR3 reads TGTGCCAGCAGCTCGCGGGGGCCTAATTACGAGCAGTACTTC. It translates to CASSSRGPNYEQYF.

This chain connects TRBV10-1 to TRBJ2-3; 8 positions agree with TRBD2. Germline CDR1 WNHNN, CDR2 SYGVQD (reference sequence). The CDR3 has 14 amino acids. After removal of 6 bases from V and 3 bases from J, the junction contained 5 bases not matched to a gene. The CDR3 reads CASSGGAGTDTQYF. The CDR3, as DNA: TGCGCCAGCAGCGGGGGGGCCGGGACAGATACGCAGTATTTT.

This chain uses TRBV16 with TRBJ1-5; D remains unclear. V was clipped by 0 bases and J by 5 bases, with 8 bases between them. Germline lookup yields CDR1 KGHSY and CDR2 FQNENV. The CDR3 contains 14 residues. For the CDR3, the DNA is TGTGCCAGCAGCCAATCTACAGAGGATCAGCCCCAGCATTTT. Its translation is CASSQSTEDQPQHF.

Turning to this clone: This CDR3 is also generated by other DNA sequences in the sample. The genes are TRBV29-1 and TRBJ1-5; D ambiguous. CDR1 and CDR2 from the germline V gene are SQVTM and ANQGSEA. There are 14 residues in the CDR3. Trimming removed 4 bases from V and 0 bases from J, with 10 bases in between. The CDR3 loop is CSVVSGYSNQPQHF. The CDR3 nucleotides are TGCAGCGTTGTTTCAGGTTATAGCAATCAGCCCCAGCATTTT.

V is TRBV6-6 and J is TRBJ1-2, with 7 bases identical to TRBD1. This CDR3 is built from 13 residues. Germline V lookup: CDR1 MNHNY, CDR2 SVGAGI (reference sequence). Unmatched junction bases numbered 8, after V lost 5 bases and J lost 8 bases. This chain's CDR3 is CASSDGQAGGYTF. In DNA, the CDR3 is TGTGCCAGCAGTGATGGACAGGCGGGAGGCTACACCTTC.

This chain connects TRBV28 to TRBJ2-5; 12 nucleotides line up with TRBD1. This CDR3 spans 15 amino acids. CDR1 is MDHEN and CDR2 is SYDVKM in the germline V gene. After removal of 5 bases from V and 5 bases from J, the junction contained 6 bases not matched to a gene. CDR3 protein: CASSGGTGGRETQYF. Here the CDR3 DNA reads TGTGCCAGCAGTGGCGGGACAGGGGGCAGGGAGACCCAGTACTTC.

The rearrangement joins TRBV27 to TRBJ1-5; 7 positions match TRBD1. Looked up from germline, CDR1 is MNHEY and CDR2 is SMNVEV (reference sequence). This CDR3 is 14 amino acids long. Trimming at V came to 3 bases and at J to 6 bases, leaving 5 bases not matched to a gene. The CDR3 nucleotides read TGTGCCAGCAGTTTCACAGGGGTCAGTCAGCCCCAGCATTTT. Translation gives CASSFTGVSQPQHF.

The chain combines TRBV14 with TRBJ2-3; D call uncertain. Germline CDR1 reads SGHDN; CDR2 reads FVKESK. The V gene lost 3 bases and the J gene lost 3 bases, with 13 bases spanning the gap. The CDR3 has 15 amino acids. The CDR3 DNA follows: TGTGCCAGCAGCCAGGCAAGCTACCGGACAGATACGCAGTATTTT. Translating gives CASSQASYRTDTQYF.

A remark on this clone: At one end, the junction sequence differs from germline, possibly due to a read error. The V and J genes are TRBV6-6 and TRBJ2-7; 9 bases fit TRBD1. This CDR3 has 13 residues. Germline loops: CDR1 MNHNY, CDR2 SVGAGI (reference sequence). The CDR3 nucleotides are TGTGCCAGCAGCGGGACAGGGATCTACGGGCAGTACTTC. Encoded protein: CASSGTGIYGQYF.

The count of this clone is one. DNA of the CDR3: TGTGCCAGCAGCACGGATTTGAACTATGGCTACACCTTC. Translated, it gives CASSTDLNYGYTF. This chain joins TRBV7-2 and TRBJ1-2; D is uncertain. The V gene's germline CDR1 is SGHTA and CDR2 FQGNSA. CDR3 length: 13 residues. The V end was cut by 5 bases, the J end by 2 bases, with 9 bases between.

The J gene is TRBJ2-5, the V gene TRBV9; D is uncertain. V was clipped by 0 bases and J by 0 bases, with 9 bases between them. CDR3 length equals 15 residues. Per the germline V gene, CDR1 is SGDLS and CDR2 is YYNGEE. This CDR3 reads CASSVAWTYQETQYF. The CDR3 nucleotides read TGTGCCAGCAGCGTAGCATGGACCTACCAAGAGACCCAGTACTTC.

This chain uses TRBV18 with TRBJ2-2; D call uncertain. The CDR3 consists of 14 residues. CDR1 and CDR2 (germline): KGHSH, LQKENI. Deletions cut 0 bases from V and 0 bases from J, with 2 bases between. The CDR3 sequence is CASSPPTNTGELFF. In DNA, the CDR3 is TGTGCCAGCTCACCACCGACGAACACCGGGGAGCTGTTTTTT. Variable domain in full (rest from reference TRBV18 and TRBJ2-2): NAGVMQNPRHLVRRRGQEARLRCSPMKGHSHVYWYRQLPEEGLKFMVYLQKENIIDESGMPKERFSAEFPKEGPSILRIQQVVRGDSAAYFCASSPPTNTGELFFGEGSRLTVL.